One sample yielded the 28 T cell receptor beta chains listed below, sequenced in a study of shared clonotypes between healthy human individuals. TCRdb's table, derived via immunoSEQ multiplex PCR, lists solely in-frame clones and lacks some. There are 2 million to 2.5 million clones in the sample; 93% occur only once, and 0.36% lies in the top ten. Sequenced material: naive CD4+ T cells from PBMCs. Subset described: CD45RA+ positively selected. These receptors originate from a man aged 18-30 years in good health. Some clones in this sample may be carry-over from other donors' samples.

The CDR3 DNA reads as TGTGCCAGCGACGCCAGAAACACCGGGGAGCTGTTTTTT. Its protein is CASDARNTGELFF. The chain uses TRBV6-1 and TRBJ2-2; no clear D gene. The V end lost 8 bases, the J end lost 2 bases, and 9 bases lay between the germline ends. The CDR3 runs to 13 residues. Germline CDR1 reads MNHNS; CDR2 reads SASEGT.

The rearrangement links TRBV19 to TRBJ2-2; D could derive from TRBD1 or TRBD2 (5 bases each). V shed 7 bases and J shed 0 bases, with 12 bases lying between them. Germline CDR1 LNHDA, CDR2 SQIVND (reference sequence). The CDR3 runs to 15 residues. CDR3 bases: TGTGCCAGTAACCCCGGGGCCCCGAACACCGGGGAGCTGTTTTTT. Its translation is CASNPGAPNTGELFF.

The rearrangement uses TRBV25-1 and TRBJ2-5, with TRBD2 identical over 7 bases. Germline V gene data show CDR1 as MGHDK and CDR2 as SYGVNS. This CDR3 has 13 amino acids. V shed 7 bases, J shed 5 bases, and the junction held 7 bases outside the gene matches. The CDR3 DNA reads TGTGCCAGCAACGGGGAGGGCAGGGAGACCCAGTACTTC. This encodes CASNGEGRETQYF. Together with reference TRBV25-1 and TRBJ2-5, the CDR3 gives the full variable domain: EADIYQTPRYLVIGTGKKITLECSQTMGHDKMYWYQQDPGMELHLIHYSYGVNSTEKGDLSSESTVSRIRTEHFPLTLESARPSHTSQYLCASNGEGRETQYFGPGTRLLVL.

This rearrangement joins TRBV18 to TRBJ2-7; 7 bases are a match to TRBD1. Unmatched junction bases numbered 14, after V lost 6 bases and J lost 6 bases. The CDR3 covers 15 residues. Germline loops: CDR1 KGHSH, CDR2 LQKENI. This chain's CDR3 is CASSTGTETSGEQYF. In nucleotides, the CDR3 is TGTGCCAGCTCCACTGGGACAGAAACGAGCGGCGAGCAGTACTTC.

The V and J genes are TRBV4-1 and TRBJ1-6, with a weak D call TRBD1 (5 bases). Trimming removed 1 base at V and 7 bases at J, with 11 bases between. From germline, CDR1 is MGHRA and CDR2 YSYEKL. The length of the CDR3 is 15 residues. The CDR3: CASSQARVENSPLHF. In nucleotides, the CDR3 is TGCGCCAGCAGCCAAGCCAGGGTGGAGAATTCACCCCTCCACTTT.

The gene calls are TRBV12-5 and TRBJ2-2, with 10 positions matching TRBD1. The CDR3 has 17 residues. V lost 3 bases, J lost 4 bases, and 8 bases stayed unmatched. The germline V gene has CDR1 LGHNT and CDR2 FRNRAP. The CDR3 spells CASGFSPGQGITGELFF. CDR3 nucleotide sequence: TGTGCTAGTGGTTTTAGTCCGGGACAGGGGATCACCGGGGAGCTGTTTTTT.

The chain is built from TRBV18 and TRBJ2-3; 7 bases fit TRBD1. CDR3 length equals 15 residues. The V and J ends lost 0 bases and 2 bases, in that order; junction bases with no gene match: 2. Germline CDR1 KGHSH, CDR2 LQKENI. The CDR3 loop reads CASSPPGQLTDTQYF. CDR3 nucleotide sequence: TGTGCCAGCTCACCACCGGGACAGCTCACAGATACGCAGTATTTT. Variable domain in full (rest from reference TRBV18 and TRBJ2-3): NAGVMQNPRHLVRRRGQEARLRCSPMKGHSHVYWYRQLPEEGLKFMVYLQKENIIDESGMPKERFSAEFPKEGPSILRIQQVVRGDSAAYFCASSPPGQLTDTQYFGPGTRLTVL.

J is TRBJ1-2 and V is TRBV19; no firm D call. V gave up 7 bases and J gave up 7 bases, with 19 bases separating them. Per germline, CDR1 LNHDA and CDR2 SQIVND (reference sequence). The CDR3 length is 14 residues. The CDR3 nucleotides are TGTGCCAGTACCGAGACCCCCCGACGGGGTGGCTACACCTTC. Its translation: CASTETPRRGGYTF.

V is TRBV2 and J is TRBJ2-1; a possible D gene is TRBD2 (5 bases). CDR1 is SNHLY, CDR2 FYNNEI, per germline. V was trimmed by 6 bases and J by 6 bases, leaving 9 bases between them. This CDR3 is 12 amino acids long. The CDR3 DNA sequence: TGTGCCAGCAGAGCACGGGGCAATGAGCAGTTCTTC. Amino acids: CASRARGNEQFF. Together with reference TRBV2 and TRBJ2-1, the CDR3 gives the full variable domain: EPEVTQTPSHQVTQMGQEVILRCVPISNHLYFYWYRQILGQKVEFLVSFYNNEISEKSEIFDDQFSVERPDGSNFTLKIRSTKLEDSAMYFCASRARGNEQFFGPGTRLTVL.

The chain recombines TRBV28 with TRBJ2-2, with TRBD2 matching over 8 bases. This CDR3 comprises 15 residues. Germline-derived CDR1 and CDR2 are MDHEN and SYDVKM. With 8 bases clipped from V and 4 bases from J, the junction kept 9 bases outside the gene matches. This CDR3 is CASAPGGAGTGELFF. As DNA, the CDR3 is TGTGCCAGCGCGCCCGGGGGGGCTGGCACCGGGGAGCTGTTTTTT. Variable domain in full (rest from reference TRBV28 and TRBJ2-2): DVKVTQSSRYLVKRTGEKVFLECVQDMDHENMFWYRQDPGLGLRLIYFSYDVKMKEKGDIPEGYSVSREKKERFSLILESASTNQTSMYLCASAPGGAGTGELFFGEGSRLTVL.

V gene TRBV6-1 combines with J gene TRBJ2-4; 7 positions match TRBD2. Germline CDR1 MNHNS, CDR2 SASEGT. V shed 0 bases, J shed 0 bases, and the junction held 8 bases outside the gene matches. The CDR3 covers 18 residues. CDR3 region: CASSEAPPGGRAKNIQYF. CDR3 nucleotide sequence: TGTGCCAGCAGTGAAGCCCCCCCCGGGGGGAGAGCCAAAAACATTCAGTACTTC.

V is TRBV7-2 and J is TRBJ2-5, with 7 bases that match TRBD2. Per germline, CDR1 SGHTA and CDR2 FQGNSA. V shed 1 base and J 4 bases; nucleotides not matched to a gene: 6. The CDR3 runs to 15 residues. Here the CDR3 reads CASSLGDGRGETQYF. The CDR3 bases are TGTGCCAGCAGCTTAGGGGATGGGAGGGGAGAGACCCAGTACTTC.

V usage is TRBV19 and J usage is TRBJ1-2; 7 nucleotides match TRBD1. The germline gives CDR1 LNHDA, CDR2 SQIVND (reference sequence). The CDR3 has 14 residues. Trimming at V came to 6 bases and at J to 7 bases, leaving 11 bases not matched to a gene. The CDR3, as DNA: TGTGCCAGTAGCACGGGACAGCCCTTCTTTGGCTACACCTTC. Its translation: CASSTGQPFFGYTF.

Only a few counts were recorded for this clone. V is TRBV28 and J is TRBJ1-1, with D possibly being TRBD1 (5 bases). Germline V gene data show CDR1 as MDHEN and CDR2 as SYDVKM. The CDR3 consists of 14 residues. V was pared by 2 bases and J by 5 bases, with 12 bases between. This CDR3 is CASSLAGSGTEAFF. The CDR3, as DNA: TGTGCCAGCAGTTTAGCAGGGAGTGGAACTGAAGCTTTCTTT.

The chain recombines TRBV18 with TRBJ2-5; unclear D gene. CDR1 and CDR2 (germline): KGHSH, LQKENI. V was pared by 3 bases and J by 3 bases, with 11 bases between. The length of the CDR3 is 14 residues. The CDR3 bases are TGTGCCAGCTCACCGCGGTCGGCTGAAGAGACCCAGTACTTC. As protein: CASSPRSAEETQYF.

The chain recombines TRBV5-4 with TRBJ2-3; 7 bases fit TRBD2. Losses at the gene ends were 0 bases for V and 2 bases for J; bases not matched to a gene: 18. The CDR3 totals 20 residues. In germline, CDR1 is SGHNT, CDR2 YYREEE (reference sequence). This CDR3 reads CASSLAGRRGGSPHTDTQYF. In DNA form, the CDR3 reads TGTGCCAGCAGCTTGGCGGGTCGACGGGGCGGGAGCCCGCACACAGATACGCAGTATTTT.

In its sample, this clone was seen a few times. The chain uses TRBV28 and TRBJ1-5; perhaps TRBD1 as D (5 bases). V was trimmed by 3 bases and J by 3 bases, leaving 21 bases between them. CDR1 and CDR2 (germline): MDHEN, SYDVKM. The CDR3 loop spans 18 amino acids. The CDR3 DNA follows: TGTGCCAGCAGTTTCCTCTCTCCCGGCCGACAGCTCAATCAGCCCCAGCATTTT. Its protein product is CASSFLSPGRQLNQPQHF.

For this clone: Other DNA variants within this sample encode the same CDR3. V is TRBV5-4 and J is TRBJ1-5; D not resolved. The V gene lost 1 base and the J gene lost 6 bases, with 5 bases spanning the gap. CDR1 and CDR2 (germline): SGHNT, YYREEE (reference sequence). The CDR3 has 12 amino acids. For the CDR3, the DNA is TGTGCCAGCAGCTTGTATGGTCAGCCCCAGCATTTT. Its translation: CASSLYGQPQHF.

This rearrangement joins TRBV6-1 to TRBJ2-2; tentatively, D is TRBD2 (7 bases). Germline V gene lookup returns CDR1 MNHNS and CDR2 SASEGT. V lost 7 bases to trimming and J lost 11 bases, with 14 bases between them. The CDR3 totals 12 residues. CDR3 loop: CASILGGGELFF. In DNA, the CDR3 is TGTGCCAGCATCCTAGGGGGGGGAGAGCTGTTTTTT.

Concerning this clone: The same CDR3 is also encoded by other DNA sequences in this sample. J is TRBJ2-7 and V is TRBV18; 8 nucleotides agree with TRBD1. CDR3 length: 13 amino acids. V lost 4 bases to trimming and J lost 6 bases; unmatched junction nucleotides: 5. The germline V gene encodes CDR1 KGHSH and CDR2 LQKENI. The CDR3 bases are TGTGCCAGCTCACTATCAACAGGGGGCGAGCAGTACTTC. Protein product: CASSLSTGGEQYF.

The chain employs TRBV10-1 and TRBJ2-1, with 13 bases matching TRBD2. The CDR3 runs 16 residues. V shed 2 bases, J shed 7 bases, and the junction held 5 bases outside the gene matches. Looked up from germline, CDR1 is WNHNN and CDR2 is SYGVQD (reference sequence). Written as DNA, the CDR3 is TGCGCCAGCAGTGAGAGGGGACTAGCGGGATCTAATGAGCAGTTCTTC. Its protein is CASSERGLAGSNEQFF.

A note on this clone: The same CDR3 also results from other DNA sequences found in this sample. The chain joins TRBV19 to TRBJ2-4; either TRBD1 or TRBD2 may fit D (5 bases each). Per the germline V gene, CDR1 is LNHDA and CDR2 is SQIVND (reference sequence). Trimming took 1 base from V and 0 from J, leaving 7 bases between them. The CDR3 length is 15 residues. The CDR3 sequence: CASSIAGLAKNIQYF. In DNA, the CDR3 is TGTGCCAGTAGTATAGCGGGGCTAGCCAAAAACATTCAGTACTTC. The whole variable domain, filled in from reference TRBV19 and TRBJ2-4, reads DGGITQSPKYLFRKEGQNVTLSCEQNLNHDAMYWYRQDPGQGLRLIYYSQIVNDFQKGDIAEGYSVSREKKESFPLTVTSAQKNPTAFYLCASSIAGLAKNIQYFGAGTRLSVL.

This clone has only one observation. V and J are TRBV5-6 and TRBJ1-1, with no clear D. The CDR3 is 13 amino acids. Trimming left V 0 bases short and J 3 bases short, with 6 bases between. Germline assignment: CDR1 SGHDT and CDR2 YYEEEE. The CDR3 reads CASSLAPYTEAFF. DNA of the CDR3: TGTGCCAGCAGCTTGGCCCCGTACACTGAAGCTTTCTTT.

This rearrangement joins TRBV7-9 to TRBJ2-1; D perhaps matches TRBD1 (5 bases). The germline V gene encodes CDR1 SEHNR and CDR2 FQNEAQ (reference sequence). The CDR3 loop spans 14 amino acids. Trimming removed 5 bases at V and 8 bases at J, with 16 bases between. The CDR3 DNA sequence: TGTGCCAGCAGCGAAATCCAGGGTTGGCATGAGCAGTTCTTC. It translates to CASSEIQGWHEQFF.

CDR3: CASSLGHYYGSSYEQYF. CDR3 coding DNA: TGTGCCAGCAGCTTAGGCCATTATTACGGCAGCTCCTACGAGCAGTACTTC. The chain employs TRBV7-9 and TRBJ2-7; D unresolved. This CDR3 has 17 residues. The germline gives CDR1 SEHNR, CDR2 FQNEAQ (reference sequence). The ends were cut back, 1 base at V and 0 bases at J, with 16 bases in the middle.

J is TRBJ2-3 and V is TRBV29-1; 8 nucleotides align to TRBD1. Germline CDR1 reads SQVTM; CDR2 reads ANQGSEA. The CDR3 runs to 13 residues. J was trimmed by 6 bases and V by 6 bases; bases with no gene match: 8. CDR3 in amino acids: CSVETGGADTQYF. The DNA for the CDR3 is TGCAGCGTGGAAACAGGGGGAGCGGATACGCAGTATTTT.

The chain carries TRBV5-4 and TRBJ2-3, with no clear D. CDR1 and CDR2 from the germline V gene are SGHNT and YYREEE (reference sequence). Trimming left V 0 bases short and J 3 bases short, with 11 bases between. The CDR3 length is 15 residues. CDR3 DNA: TGTGCCAGCAGCTTGGCCGGTCGACGAACAGATACGCAGTATTTT. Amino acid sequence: CASSLAGRRTDTQYF.

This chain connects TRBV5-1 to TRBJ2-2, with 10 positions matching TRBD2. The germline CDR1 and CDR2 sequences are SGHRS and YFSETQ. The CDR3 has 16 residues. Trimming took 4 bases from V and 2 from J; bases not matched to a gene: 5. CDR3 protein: CASSAASGRNTGELFF. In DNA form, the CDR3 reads TGCGCCAGCAGCGCGGCTAGCGGGAGAAACACCGGGGAGCTGTTTTTT. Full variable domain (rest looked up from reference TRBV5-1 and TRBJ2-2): KAGVTQTPRYLIKTRGQQVTLSCSPISGHRSVSWYQQTPGQGLQFLFEYFSETQRNKGNFPGRFSGRQFSNSRSEMNVSTLELGDSALYLCASSAASGRNTGELFFGEGSRLTVL.